This is a list of T cell receptor beta chains from one sample in a study of blood T cells in healthy people across ages. One entry per CDR3 protein results from TCRdb running MiXCR on the 5' RACE reads. Of around 690,000 distinct CDR3 sequences in the sample, 58% were seen once. Sequenced: blood. The origin of the receptors is a man aged 60 to 69 in good health. The CDR3 runs from the conserved cysteine through the conserved F or W. Fields, in order: V gene, D gene, clone size, J gene, CDR3 length, CDR3 DNA, CDR3 protein. A D gene is named only where the DNA matches it firmly. Where a row states a size, it is once, few, many or the class of an expanded clone; other rows omit it.

>TRBV2|TRBD1|many|TRBJ2-1|13
TGTGCCAGCCGGGACAGGGCCTACAATGAGCAGTTCTTC
CASRDRAYNEQFF
>TRBV6-2/TRBV6-3|-|-|TRBJ2-5|11
TGTGCCAGCACCCAAAGCTCCCAGCAGTACTTC
CASTQSSQQYF
>TRBV20-1|TRBD1|-|TRBJ2-5|15
TGCAGTGCTAGGGGGACAGGGCTTGCTCAAGAGACCCAGTACTTC
CSARGTGLAQETQYF
>TRBV29-1|TRBD2|-|TRBJ2-1|12
TGCAGCGTCGCCGGACTAGCGGTTTTTGAGTTCTTC
CSVAGLAVFEFF
>TRBV11-3|-|-|TRBJ2-4|16
TGTGCTAGCAGCTTAGGGGGACGGCCCGGGATTGACATTCAGTACTTC
CASSLGGRPGIDIQYF
>TRBV28|-|-|TRBJ1-2|14
TGTGCCAGCAGTTTTGTGGTTATAGGGAATGGCTACACCTTC
CASSFVVIGNGYTF
>TRBV6-4|TRBD2|-|TRBJ2-3|16
TGTGCCAGCAGTGACCGGACTAGCGGGGGTCGTCATACGCAGTATTTT
CASSDRTSGGRHTQYF
>TRBV2|-|-|TRBJ2-1|14
TGTGCCAGCAGTGATGGACTGTCGGACGATGAGCAGTTCTTC
CASSDGLSDDEQFF
>TRBV25-1|-|few|TRBJ2-7|11
TGTGCCAGCAGAAGGGGCTACGAGCAGTACTTC
CASRRGYEQYF
>TRBV28|-|-|TRBJ2-6|15
TGTGCCAGCAGTTTCGATGGGACTGGGGCCAACGTCCTGACTTTC
CASSFDGTGANVLTF
>TRBV14|-|-|TRBJ2-7|15
TGCGCCAGCAGCCAAGTACCGGGGTGGGACTACGAGCAGTACTTC
CASSQVPGWDYEQYF
>TRBV7-2|-|-|TRBJ2-5|14
TGTGCCAGCAGCGTCATGGGCTCCCAAGAGACCCAGTACTTC
CASSVMGSQETQYF
>TRBV20-1|-|-|TRBJ1-5|13
TGCAGTGCTTTCCGGGACACTAATCAGCCCCAGCATTTT
CSAFRDTNQPQHF
>TRBV20-1|TRBD1|-|TRBJ2-5|14
TGCAGTGCCGGGGGTTGGACAGGGGACAGGACCCAGTACTTC
CSAGGWTGDRTQYF
>TRBV29-1|-|-|TRBJ1-1|12
TGCAGCGTTGCCCCCTCGGACACTGAAGCTTTCTTT
CSVAPSDTEAFF
>TRBV5-6|-|few|TRBJ2-3|14
TGTGCCAGCAGCGATTGGGGAGTGACAGATACGCAGTATTTT
CASSDWGVTDTQYF
>TRBV12-3/TRBV12-4|TRBD1|-|TRBJ1-2|13
TGTGCCAGCAGTCGAGGGACAGAGGGTGGCTACACCTTC
CASSRGTEGGYTF
>TRBV20-1|-|-|TRBJ2-7|15
TGCAGTGCTAGGGGTAGGGCGGGGTACCCCTACGAGCAGTACTTC
CSARGRAGYPYEQYF
>TRBV12-3/TRBV12-4|-|-|TRBJ1-1|13
TGTGCCAGCAGTGCCCCGACGGGGACTGAAGCTTTCTTT
CASSAPTGTEAFF
>TRBV29-1|-|-|TRBJ2-5|15
TGCAGCGTTGAGCCGCTGTGGGGGGCGGAAGAGACCCAGTACTTC
CSVEPLWGAEETQYF
>TRBV18|-|-|TRBJ2-1|14
TGTGCCAGCTCACCACGGAACGGTGACAATGAGCAGTTCTTC
CASSPRNGDNEQFF
>TRBV7-2|TRBD2|-|TRBJ2-2|14
TGTGCCAGCAGCTCCCGGGAGGGCACCGGGGAGCTGTTTTTT
CASSSREGTGELFF
>TRBV6-1|-|-|TRBJ2-5|17
TGTGCCAGCAGTCTTAACCGTCGGTCCGGAATTGGAGAGACCCAGTACTTC
CASSLNRRSGIGETQYF
>TRBV6-2/TRBV6-3|-|many|TRBJ2-1|16
TGTGCCAGCACTCACGGGGGATCTCGGTCCTACAATGAGCAGTTCTTC
CASTHGGSRSYNEQFF
>TRBV27|-|-|TRBJ2-7|14
TGTGCCAGCAGGTCAGAACCTGAAGGCCCCGAGCAGTACTTC
CASRSEPEGPEQYF
>TRBV6-1|-|-|TRBJ1-6|12
TGTGCCAGCAGTGAAGGGCGTTCACCCCTCCACTTT
CASSEGRSPLHF
>TRBV5-1|-|-|TRBJ2-3|15
TGCGCCAGCAGCTTGTCAGGGGCTGCGGCAGATACGCAGTATTTT
CASSLSGAAADTQYF
>TRBV6-5|-|-|TRBJ1-4|14
TGTGCCAGCAGTTACTCGCCAACTAATGAAAAACTGTTTTTT
CASSYSPTNEKLFF
>TRBV7-2|TRBD1|few|TRBJ1-2|14
TGTGCCAGCAGGAAAACAGGGGTCCACTATGGCTACACCTTC
CASRKTGVHYGYTF
>TRBV6-1|-|-|TRBJ2-5|14
TGTGCCAGCAGTGAAGGGACGCGAGGGGAGACCCAGTACTTC
CASSEGTRGETQYF
>TRBV12-3/TRBV12-4|TRBD1|-|TRBJ2-6|18
TGTGCCAGCAATAGACAGGGAACCCTTAGCTCTGGGGCCAACGTCCTGACTTTC
CASNRQGTLSSGANVLTF
>TRBV5-1|-|-|TRBJ2-3|16
TGCGCCAGCAGCCTGGAGGTCCCCGGAAGCACAGATACGCAGTATTTT
CASSLEVPGSTDTQYF
>TRBV5-5|TRBD2|-|TRBJ2-1|16
TGTGCCAGCAGCTCACTAGCGGGGGGGCCTAACAATGAGCAGTTCTTC
CASSSLAGGPNNEQFF
>TRBV28|-|few|TRBJ1-2|14
TGTGCCAGCAGTTTGGCGGGAGAGTACTATGGCTACACCTTC
CASSLAGEYYGYTF
>TRBV4-1|-|-|TRBJ2-5|18
TGCGCCAGCAGCCCCAGTTTCGGGACTCCCGGAGGTAGAGAGACCCAGTACTTC
CASSPSFGTPGGRETQYF
>TRBV10-3|-|-|TRBJ2-3|17
TGTGCCATCAGTGAGTCCGATCTAGGGACCAGCACAGATACGCAGTATTTT
CAISESDLGTSTDTQYF
>TRBV29-1|-|-|TRBJ2-1|12
TGCAGCGCTGGGAGACACGACAATGAGCAGTTCTTC
CSAGRHDNEQFF
>TRBV29-1|-|-|TRBJ2-7|11
TGCAGCGTTGGGGAGCAGTACGAGCAGTACTTC
CSVGEQYEQYF
>TRBV3-1|-|-|TRBJ2-5|15
TGTGCCAGCCGAAGAACGACGAACTTAGTGTCGACCCAGTACTTC
CASRRTTNLVSTQYF
>TRBV12-3/TRBV12-4|-|-|TRBJ2-7|14
TGTGCCAGCAGTTCTAAGCCCGAGCTTGGCGAGCAGTACTTC
CASSSKPELGEQYF
>TRBV6-5|-|-|TRBJ1-1|13
TGTGCCAGCAGTTACTCTTGGAACACTGAAGCTTTCTTT
CASSYSWNTEAFF
>TRBV12-3/TRBV12-4|-|-|TRBJ1-1|14
TGTGCCAGCAGTTTAGCCACACAGGCTGTAGAAGCTTTCTTT
CASSLATQAVEAFF
>TRBV27|-|few|TRBJ2-7|13
TGTGCCAGCAGCCAGGGACCGAACTACGAGCAGTACTTC
CASSQGPNYEQYF
>TRBV4-1|-|-|TRBJ1-4|16
TGCGCCAGCAGCCAAGAGCGGGACACACGGAGGGAAAAACTGTTTTTT
CASSQERDTRREKLFF
>TRBV4-1|-|few|TRBJ2-7|15
TGCGCCAGCAGCCAAGTGGCCAGGCCCTCCTACGAGCAGTACTTC
CASSQVARPSYEQYF
>TRBV7-2|TRBD1|-|TRBJ2-1|17
TGTGCCAGCAGCCCTCCCCACGGACAGGGGGCCCTCGGCGAGCAGTTCTTC
CASSPPHGQGALGEQFF
>TRBV20-1|-|-|TRBJ2-5|12
TGCAGTGCTAGAGTTCTAGTGGAGACCCAGTACTTC
CSARVLVETQYF